What follows are 7 T cell receptor beta chains derived from one specimen sequenced in a study of lymphopenia after photon versus proton radiotherapy. The protocol was immunoSEQ multiplex PCR, while the TCRdb copy is restricted to in-frame clones and leaves out a portion. The sample shows 40,000 or so clones, approximately 83% of them seen only once. The source was peripheral blood, collected from a patient treated with photon-based radiotherapy. These receptors were taken from a man aged 35-49 years with gastric cancer.

The V gene is TRBV4-3, the J gene TRBJ2-1; 8 nucleotides agree with TRBD2. V was pared by 0 bases and J by 5 bases, with 3 bases of the junction left unmatched. The V gene's germline CDR1 is LGHNA and CDR2 YSLEER. The CDR3 is made up of 15 amino acids. CDR3 residues: CASSQDAGGHNEQFF. As DNA, the CDR3 is TGCGCCAGCAGCCAAGATGCGGGGGGCCACAATGAGCAGTTCTTC.

The chain uses TRBV11-3 and TRBJ2-7; D is uncertain. CDR1 and CDR2 (germline): SGHNT, YENEEA. The CDR3 is 13 residues long. V shed 1 base and J shed 0 bases, with 4 bases lying between them. The CDR3 spells CASSLGPSYEQYF. The CDR3 DNA sequence: TGTGCCAGCAGCTTAGGCCCCTCCTACGAGCAGTACTTC. Using reference TRBV11-3 and TRBJ2-7 for the parts outside the CDR3, the full variable domain is EAGVVQSPRYKIIEKKQPVAFWCNPISGHNTLYWYLQNLGQGPELLIRYENEEAVDDSQLPKDRFSAERLKGVDSTLKIQPAELGDSAVYLCASSLGPSYEQYFGPGTRLTVT.

This clone was recorded once. The chain has TRBV5-1 and TRBJ2-3; TRBD1 might be the D (5 bases). The V and J ends lost 1 base and 2 bases respectively, with 14 bases between them. This CDR3 has 16 amino acids. The germline gives CDR1 SGHRS, CDR2 YFSETQ. CDR3 region: CASSLRGSLSTDTQYF. CDR3 DNA: TGCGCCAGCAGCTTGAGGGGTTCTCTATCCACAGATACGCAGTATTTT.

The rearrangement joins TRBV27 to TRBJ2-7; 8 bases align to TRBD1. Trimming removed 3 bases from V and 5 bases from J; junction bases left unmatched: 12. The CDR3 consists of 16 residues. Germline CDR1 is MNHEY and CDR2 is SMNVEV (reference sequence). The CDR3 nucleotides read TGTGCCAGCAGTTTTATACCGGACAGGGCTAAGAACGAGCAGTACTTC. It specifies CASSFIPDRAKNEQYF.

The gene calls are TRBV7-2 and TRBJ2-2; no firm D call. The germline CDR1 and CDR2 sequences are SGHTA and FQGNSA. This CDR3 region has 13 residues. Trimming shortened V by 6 bases and J by 7 bases, and 12 bases separated the two germline ends. The CDR3 coding sequence is TGTGCCAGCAGGCCTGGTAACCACGGGGAGCTGTTTTTT. Its translation is CASRPGNHGELFF.

This clone was observed a single time. This chain joins TRBV27 and TRBJ2-5; the match to TRBD1 covers 9 bases. V lost 1 base and J lost 11; bases outside the gene matches: 11. The V gene's germline CDR1 is MNHEY and CDR2 SMNVEV (reference sequence). The CDR3 extends over 15 amino acids. Written as DNA, the CDR3 is TGTGCCAGCAGTTTATTTGACAGGGGGTCCGGGGAGCAGTACTTC. This codes for CASSLFDRGSGEQYF.

V gene TRBV6-1 combines with J gene TRBJ2-6; 8 bases fit TRBD2. Per germline, CDR1 MNHNS and CDR2 SASEGT. This CDR3 spans 20 amino acids. V was pared by 2 bases and J by 0 bases, with 12 bases of the junction left unmatched. CDR3 DNA: TGTGCCAGCAGTGAACCCTCTCGGGGGGGTCCGTTCTCTGGGGCCAACGTCCTGACTTTC. It codes for CASSEPSRGGPFSGANVLTF.